This TCR beta chain emerged from a study of shared clonotypes between healthy human individuals (TCRdb year 2020). For context, the study as a whole: A couple of women and a few men aged 18 to 49 years were included in the cohort. Different laboratories and diverse techniques were used to prepare libraries and sequence TCR repertoires, to increase sequencing depth and limit assay-specific biases. To estimate repertoire size and how much clonotypes are shared between individuals, the study performed deep sequencing of blood TCR repertoires from a few healthy adults. Leukapheresis yielded between about 0.85 and 10 billion PBMCs per donor. For each donor, CD4 naive and CD4 memory were each given three plates, CD8 naive was given two plates, and CD8 memory was given one plate. What the study reported, not specific to this receptor: Sharing across four donors was observed for approximately 5% of naive CD4, less than 4% of naive CD8, over 2% of memory CD4, and less than 0.45% of memory CD8 clonotypes. Compared with non-shared clonotypes, clonotypes shared by all four sorted-subset donors had higher generation probabilities. Estimated clonotype richness was generally larger for naive than for memory subsets. Only blood was sampled, and tissue TCR repertoires likely differ from those in blood. Based on pairwise subsampling, the degree of clonotype sharing among donors was expected to be affected by sequencing depth. Because the study included only a small number of donors, the genetic and exposure-history diversity represented was limited. Incomplete sequencing was indicated by rarefaction of sorted-subset datasets, despite the large sequencing depth.

Deletion took 1 base off V and 1 base off J, with a span of 11 bases between the germline ends. CDR1 SGHDT and CDR2 YYEEEE were looked up in the germline V gene. Its CDR3 holds 15 amino acids, cysteine through phenylalanine. Only the CDR3 portion is preserved as DNA: 45 bases, with reading frame beginning at the first base. With regard to this clone: Its specific antigen is unknown. No much larger clone exists at a distance of one base, and base qualities are not known.

The donors were healthy, HIV-negative adults who had no recently reported acute infections or vaccinations. All donors were Caucasian adults living in Nashville, Tennessee, USA. CD4+ T cells were enriched by magnetic negative selection, after which naive cells were positively selected on CD45RA and the negative fraction was taken as the memory subset. Blood was collected by leukapheresis, and PBMCs were isolated by Ficoll-Histopaque density gradient centrifugation and then cryopreserved in liquid nitrogen vapor phase. Analytical flow cytometry was used to check the purity and quantity of every magnetically sorted T cell population. Each sorted fraction had its genomic DNA isolated and then quantified by UV absorbance on a Nanodrop 2000c. Using the deep immunoSEQ assay, multiplex PCR amplified TCR CDR3 regions from genomic DNA. For each cell subset, the extracted genomic DNA was distributed evenly across all wells of several immunoSEQ 96-well plates, and each plate served as one replicate. For sorted subsets, 150 to 250 ng of genomic DNA, equivalent to around 31,000 T cell genomes, went into each replicate PCR. Purified libraries were measured with a Qubit 3.0 fluorometer, size-checked on a Bioanalyzer 2100, and measured again with the KAPA Library Quantification kit. Each immunoSEQ 96-well plate was sequenced on its own single-read 150-cycle Illumina NextSeq 550 flow cell. The source study handled its data this way. Because the immunoSEQ output included only junctional sequences and no quality scores, the filtering could not be the same as the filtering used for full-length reads. Sequences were annotated with PyIR, a Python wrapper for IgBLAST v1.9, and V/J genes and CDR3 were assigned using IMGT germline references. Any read was removed if the V/J assignment was weak (E-value above 1e-6), the CDR3 was missing, or the read contained stop codons, out-of-frame junctions, or ambiguous translated residues. V3J clonotypes were defined by identical inferred V gene, J gene, and CDR3 amino acid sequence. Percentage overlap between repertoires was computed as shared unique clonotypes divided by the size of the smaller repertoire. Three approaches were used to assess repertoire richness: RTK rarefaction, the Chao1 estimator, and Recon v2.1 estimates of unobserved clonotypes. For all TCRbeta clonotypes obtained by the gDNA method from a handful of donors, generation probabilities were computed with OLGA. Here the immuneACCESS table is served through TCRdb, limited to in-frame sequences with V and J called. Missing clones are a known gap in these copies; in checked studies unresolved V genes cover under half, and the rest lacks a known reason. The DNA gave D and trimming, while V, J and clone size come from that table. The sample profile shows about 2.5 million clones; 92% of them were found once. Of the sample, 0.37% falls within the top ten clones.

This receptor was identified in a man younger than 30 in good health. Some clones in this sample may be carry-over from other donors' samples. Recombination connected TRBV5-6 to TRBJ1-1; the D gene assignment is ambiguous. Specimen: naive CD4+ T cells from PBMCs. The sample's cell subset or site label, in plain terms: CD45RA+ positively selected. The DNA sequence is as follows: TGTGCCAGCAGCTTGCTAGTCAGGCCGAACACTGAAGCTTTCTTT. Translated, this is CASSLLVRPNTEAFF. The variable domain in full, with residues beyond the CDR3 obtained from the reference TRBV5-6 and TRBJ1-1 genes, is DAGVTQSPTHLIKTRGQQVTLRCSPKSGHDTVSWYQQALGQGPQFIFQYYEEEERQRGNFPDRFSGHQFPNYSSELNVNALLLGDSALYLCASSLLVRPNTEAFFGQGTRLTVV.